The clone carrying this T cell receptor beta chain turned up a few times. Sequenced by immunoSEQ multiplex PCR; TCRdb stores in-frame clones only, minus some. The sample consists of a few hundred thousand clones, around 90% of them appearing once. This entry is derived from a study of blood T cell repertoires in COVID-19. The trim removed 3 bases at V and 4 bases at J, leaving 0 bases unmatched. CDR1 is MRHNA and CDR2 is SNTAGT in the germline V gene. The CDR3 has 15 amino acids. Sequencing was carried out using peripheral blood. The sequence was collected from a man in his sixties who had recovered from COVID-19. The chain has TRBV6-4 and TRBJ2-3; 14 bases match TRBD2. The CDR3 DNA follows: TGTGCCAGCAGTGAGACTAGCGGGGGGGCAGATACGCAGTATTTT. It encodes CASSETSGGADTQYF.